This T cell receptor (beta chain) was observed in a study of early T cells in non-severe SARS-CoV-2 infection. Study context: Whole-blood bulk RNA, unsorted, was sequenced, and chains were unpaired. Broader study findings: There was a bias toward anti-spike CD8 responses in VDJdb matching, which missed private and CD4 specificities.

Each single cDNA molecule received a unique molecular identifier. TCRdb independently ran MiXCR on the 5' RACE reads; one entry per CDR3 protein. The profile shows tens of thousands of distinct CDR3 sequences, about 6.5% of them singletons. The germline gives CDR1 SEHNR, CDR2 FQNEAQ (reference sequence). The CDR3 consists of 17 residues. Trimming shortened V by 5 bases and J by 4 bases, and 23 bases separated the two germline ends. This clonotype was recorded many times. Its antigen is currently unknown. The sample comprised whole blood. The rearrangement links TRBV7-9 to TRBJ1-2; possibly TRBD1 for D (5 bases). This clonotype was sampled from an adult who was a healthcare worker with PCR-confirmed SARS-CoV-2 infection or an uninfected control (not recorded which). The CDR3 DNA follows: TGTGCCAGCAGCATCATTAGAAGTAGGGGCGGCGCCTATGGCTACACCTTC. The encoded protein is CASSIIRSRGGAYGYTF.